This record looks at one T cell receptor (beta chain) sequence and its context. Some clones are missing from TCRdb's copy, which holds only in-frame ones; the method was immunoSEQ multiplex PCR. The data show more than 150,000 clones, 85% to 95% seen once. The entry originates in a study of T cell responses to AZD1222 COVID-19 vaccine. V shed 3 bases, J shed 6 bases, and the junction held 9 bases outside the gene matches. The CDR3 is 15 residues long. Per the germline V gene, CDR1 is LGHDT and CDR2 is YNNKEL (reference sequence). The chain uses TRBV3-1 (or the pseudogene TRBV3-2) and TRBJ1-1, with 8 nucleotides matching TRBD1. The input for sequencing was peripheral blood, taken 28 days after the second AZD1222 dose. This sequence originates from an adult who received the AZD1222 COVID-19 vaccine. This CDR3 reads CASSHRGQGRAEAFF. The CDR3 DNA follows: TGTGCCAGCAGCCACCGAGGACAGGGAAGAGCTGAAGCTTTCTTT.